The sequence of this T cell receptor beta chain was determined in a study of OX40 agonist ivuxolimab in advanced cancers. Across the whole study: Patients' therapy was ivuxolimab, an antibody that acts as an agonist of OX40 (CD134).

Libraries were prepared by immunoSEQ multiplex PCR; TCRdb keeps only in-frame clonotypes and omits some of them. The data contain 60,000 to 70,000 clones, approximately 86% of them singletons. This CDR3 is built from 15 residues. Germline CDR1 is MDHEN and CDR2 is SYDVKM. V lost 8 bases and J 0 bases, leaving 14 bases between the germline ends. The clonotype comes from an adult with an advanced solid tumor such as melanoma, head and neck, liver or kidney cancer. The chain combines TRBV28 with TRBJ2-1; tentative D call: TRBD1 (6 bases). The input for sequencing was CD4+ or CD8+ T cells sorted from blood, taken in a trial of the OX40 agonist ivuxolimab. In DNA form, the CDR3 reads TGTGCCAGCTCGGACAGACAAAGCTCCTACAATGAGCAGTTCTTC. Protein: CASSDRQSSYNEQFF. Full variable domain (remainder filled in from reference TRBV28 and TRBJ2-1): DVKVTQSSRYLVKRTGEKVFLECVQDMDHENMFWYRQDPGLGLRLIYFSYDVKMKEKGDIPEGYSVSREKKERFSLILESASTNQTSMYLCASSDRQSSYNEQFFGPGTRLTVL.